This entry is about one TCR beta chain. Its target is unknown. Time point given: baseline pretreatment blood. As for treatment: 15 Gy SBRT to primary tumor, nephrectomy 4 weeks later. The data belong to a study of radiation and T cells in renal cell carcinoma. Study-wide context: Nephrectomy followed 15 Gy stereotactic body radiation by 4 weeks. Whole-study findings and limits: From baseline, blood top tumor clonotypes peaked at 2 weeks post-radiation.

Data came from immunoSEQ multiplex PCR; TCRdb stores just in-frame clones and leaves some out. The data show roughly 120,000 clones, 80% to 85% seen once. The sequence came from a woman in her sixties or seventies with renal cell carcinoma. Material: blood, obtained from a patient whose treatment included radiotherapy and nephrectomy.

The CDR3 reads CSVESGVNYGYTF. CDR3 nucleotides: TGCAGCGTTGAGTCCGGAGTTAACTATGGCTACACCTTC. The J gene is TRBJ1-2, the V gene TRBV29-1; no clear D gene. The CDR3 has 13 amino acids. Trimming removed 3 bases from V and 1 base from J, with 9 bases in between. Germline V lookup: CDR1 SQVTM, CDR2 ANQGSEA. Full variable domain (outside the CDR3, taken from reference TRBV29-1 and TRBJ1-2): SAVISQKPSRDICQRGTSLTIQCQVDSQVTMMFWYRQQPGQSLTLIATANQGSEATYESGFVIDKFPISRPNLTFSTLTVSNMSPEDSSIYLCSVESGVNYGYTFGSGTRLTVV.